The clone carrying this TCR beta chain occurred a few times. The antigen remains unidentified. 5'RACE with constant-segment primers yielded barcoded, UMI-tagged TCR alpha and TCR beta cDNA libraries. A single record per CDR3 protein comes from TCRdb applying MiXCR to the 5' RACE reads. The table shows under 450,000 distinct CDR3 sequences, with 14% occurring only once. The CDR3 sequence is 16 residues long. From germline, CDR1 is SEHNR and CDR2 FQNEAQ (reference sequence). V was pared by 3 bases and J by 1 base, with 13 bases between. The data were taken from a study of T-cell memory formation after mild COVID-19. Study as a whole: TCR clusters showed largely donor specificity.

Whole-study findings and limits: CD4/CD8 balance characterized clones contracting day 15 to 85, and CD4+ skew characterized later expanders. Confirmation was lacking for SARS-CoV-2 specificity of second-wave clones that peaked on day 37.

This TCR came from a man between 18 and 29 years old who had mild COVID-19 (a few samples of this study predate the infection). Cell type and time point are not known. Material: PBMCs or a T cell subset sorted from them (not recorded which). V is TRBV7-9 and J is TRBJ1-3; D gene unclear. The CDR3 DNA reads TGTGCCAGCAGCTTTGTTGGTCCGGTTTCTGGAAACACCATATATTTT. Residues: CASSFVGPVSGNTIYF. The full variable domain, with the rest looked up from reference TRBV7-9 and TRBJ1-3, is DTGVSQNPRHKITKRGQNVTFRCDPISEHNRLYWYRQTLGQGPEFLTYFQNEAQLEKSRLLSDRFSAERPKGSFSTLEIQRTEQGDSAMYLCASSFVGPVSGNTIYFGEGSWLTVV.